A selection of T cell receptor beta chains follows, all from one sample in a study of cytomegalovirus exposure and HLA in healthy donors. TCRdb's table, derived via immunoSEQ multiplex PCR, lists solely in-frame clones and lacks some. The table shows around 190,000 clones, with roughly four fifths occurring only once. Sequenced sample: PBMCs. All receptors derive from a woman in her 30s in good health and CMV-seropositive. Both conserved end residues are part of each CDR3. Each record gives: CDR3 protein, CDR3 DNA, J gene, V gene, clone size, D gene. D genes are given only for firm matches. Rows may omit the clone size; those that give it use once, few, many or a size class.

CDR3: CASSLGPLEAFF
DNA: TGTGCCAGCAGCTTAGGGCCGCTTGAAGCTTTCTTT
J: TRBJ1-1
V: TRBV7-9
size: few
D: NA

CDR3: CASSHSILAGAGEQFF
DNA: TGCGCCAGCAGCCATAGCATACTAGCGGGGGCGGGGGAGCAGTTCTTC
J: TRBJ2-1
V: TRBV4-1
size: NA
D: TRBD2

CDR3: CASSLYSGSGANVLTF
DNA: TGTGCCAGCAGTTTATACTCAGGCTCTGGGGCCAACGTCCTGACTTTC
J: TRBJ2-6
V: TRBV28
size: few
D: NA

CDR3: CASSDIRGEQYF
DNA: TGTGCCAGCAGTGATATAAGAGGGGAGCAGTACTTC
J: TRBJ2-7
V: TRBV25-1
size: NA
D: NA

CDR3: CASSSASGRGTGYTEAFF
DNA: TGTGCCAGCAGTTCCGCTAGCGGGCGGGGGACGGGGTACACTGAAGCTTTCTTT
J: TRBJ1-1
V: TRBV27
size: NA
D: NA

CDR3: CASSGSGPGLAGVTDTQYF
DNA: TGTGCCAGCAGTGGGAGCGGGCCTGGACTAGCGGGAGTCACAGATACGCAGTATTTT
J: TRBJ2-3
V: TRBV27
size: NA
D: TRBD2

CDR3: CATSRVVGQVQETQYF
DNA: TGTGCCACCAGCAGAGTGGTTGGGCAAGTGCAAGAGACCCAGTACTTC
J: TRBJ2-5
V: TRBV15
size: NA
D: NA

CDR3: CASSRTGGTDTQYF
DNA: TGTGCCAGCAGTCGGACAGGTGGCACAGATACGCAGTATTTT
J: TRBJ2-3
V: TRBV28
size: NA
D: TRBD1

CDR3: CASSEYLDRGYF
DNA: TGTGCCAGCAGTGAATATTTGGACAGGGGGTACTTC
J: TRBJ2-7
V: TRBV6-1
size: NA
D: TRBD1

CDR3: CASSQLGGERGYTF
DNA: TGCGCCAGCAGTCAATTAGGGGGGGAACGTGGCTACACCTTC
J: TRBJ1-2
V: TRBV23-1
size: NA
D: NA

CDR3: CASRPTGSPIWEQYF
DNA: TGTGCCAGCAGACCTACCGGGAGCCCAATATGGGAGCAGTACTTC
J: TRBJ2-7
V: TRBV6-5
size: NA
D: NA

CDR3: CASSLIQGTGELFF
DNA: TGTGCCAGCAGCTTGATACAGGGGACCGGGGAGCTGTTTTTT
J: TRBJ2-2
V: TRBV5-6
size: NA
D: TRBD1

CDR3: CASSPGTGQMGQPQHF
DNA: TGTGCCAGTAGTCCCGGGACAGGGCAGATGGGACAGCCCCAGCATTTT
J: TRBJ1-5
V: TRBV19
size: NA
D: TRBD1

CDR3: CASSEALGNNQPQHF
DNA: TGTGCCAGCAGTGAAGCGCTCGGTAACAATCAGCCCCAGCATTTT
J: TRBJ1-5
V: TRBV6-1
size: NA
D: NA

CDR3: CASSFRSTGFEQYF
DNA: TGTGCCAGCAGCTTTCGATCCACAGGGTTCGAGCAGTACTTC
J: TRBJ2-7
V: TRBV5-4
size: NA
D: NA

CDR3: CASRAGETKPGDF
DNA: TGTGCCAGCAGAGCCGGGGAAACTAAACCCGGGGACTTC
J: TRBJ2-7
V: TRBV2
size: NA
D: NA

CDR3: CASSLIRTGGAEQYF
DNA: TGTGCCAGCAGCTTAATCCGGACAGGGGGCGCCGAGCAGTACTTC
J: TRBJ2-7
V: TRBV11-2
size: NA
D: TRBD1

CDR3: CASGAGGLAGVTGELFF
DNA: TGCGCCAGCGGGGCCGGGGGACTAGCGGGAGTCACCGGGGAGCTGTTTTTT
J: TRBJ2-2
V: TRBV5-1
size: NA
D: TRBD2

CDR3: CASSLPYEQFF
DNA: TGTGCCAGCAGTTTACCCTATGAGCAGTTCTTC
J: TRBJ2-1
V: TRBV28
size: NA
D: NA

CDR3: CASSLDPSYGYTF
DNA: TGTGCCAGCAGCTTGGATCCCTCTTATGGCTACACCTTC
J: TRBJ1-2
V: TRBV5-5
size: once
D: NA

CDR3: CASFTSGSRYEQFF
DNA: TGTGCCAGCTTTACTAGCGGGAGTCGCTATGAGCAGTTCTTC
J: TRBJ2-1
V: TRBV18
size: NA
D: TRBD2

CDR3: CASSEPSTGILAGGPHEQFF
DNA: TGTGCCAGCAGTGAACCCTCGACAGGGATACTAGCGGGAGGGCCTCATGAGCAGTTCTTC
J: TRBJ2-1
V: TRBV6-1
size: NA
D: TRBD2

CDR3: CASGLGYNEQFF
DNA: TGTGCCAGCGGGCTCGGCTACAATGAGCAGTTCTTC
J: TRBJ2-1
V: TRBV2
size: once
D: NA